These 27 T cell receptor beta chains share one sample of origin, sequenced in a study of T-cell memory formation after mild COVID-19. MiXCR, run by TCRdb on the 5' RACE reads, gives a single entry per CDR3 protein. The sample records around 130,000 distinct CDR3 sequences, roughly 15% being singletons. Source material: PBMCs or a T cell subset sorted from them (not recorded which). All receptors derive from an adult woman who had mild COVID-19 (a few samples of this study predate the infection). Cell type and time point are not known.

The rearrangement links TRBV7-9 to TRBJ2-2; D remains ambiguous. The CDR3 is 15 residues long. Germline lookup yields CDR1 SEHNR and CDR2 FQNEAQ (reference sequence). V lost 2 bases and J 3 bases, leaving 10 bases between the germline ends. CDR3 residues: CASSLSPGDTGELFF. The CDR3 coding sequence is TGTGCCAGCAGCTTAAGCCCCGGCGACACCGGGGAGCTGTTTTTT. The full variable domain, completed using reference TRBV7-9 and TRBJ2-2, is DTGVSQNPRHKITKRGQNVTFRCDPISEHNRLYWYRQTLGQGPEFLTYFQNEAQLEKSRLLSDRFSAERPKGSFSTLEIQRTEQGDSAMYLCASSLSPGDTGELFFGEGSRLTVL.

This clonotype was counted between two and nine times. The chain links TRBV12-3 or TRBV12-4 to TRBJ1-1; 7 bases line up with TRBD1. Losses at the gene ends were 4 bases for V and 7 bases for J; bases not matched to a gene: 6. This CDR3 has 13 amino acids. CDR3 coding DNA: TGTGCCAGCAGTTCCTTGCCAGGGGGTGAAGCTTTCTTT. Translation gives CASSSLPGGEAFF.

The CDR3 DNA sequence: TGCGCCAGCAGCAAGGACAAGTTGAACACTGAAGCTTTCTTT. Residues: CASSKDKLNTEAFF. The chain has TRBV5-1 and TRBJ1-1; tentatively, D is TRBD1 (5 bases). Germline V gives CDR1 SGHRS, CDR2 YFSETQ. CDR3 length: 14 amino acids. V was trimmed by 4 bases and J by 0 bases, leaving 10 bases between them.

The chain carries TRBV12-3 or TRBV12-4 and TRBJ1-1, with no clear D. This CDR3 contains 14 residues. The V gene lost 3 bases and the J gene lost 0 bases, with 8 bases spanning the gap. The CDR3 reads CASSLRSMNTEAFF. The CDR3 nucleotides are TGTGCCAGCAGTTTGAGGTCTATGAACACTGAAGCTTTCTTT.

This clonotype has more than one count but fewer than ten. The chain employs TRBV6-2 or TRBV6-3 and TRBJ2-1; 10 bases map to TRBD1. V shed 0 bases and J 7 bases; nucleotides not matched to a gene: 6. The CDR3 has 16 amino acids. Germline V gene sequence: CDR1 MNHEY, CDR2 SVGEGT. The CDR3 region is CASSYSDRGLINEQFF. Written as DNA, the CDR3 is TGTGCCAGCAGTTACTCCGACAGGGGGCTTATTAATGAGCAGTTCTTC.

This clonotype was picked up a small number of times. This chain joins TRBV2 and TRBJ2-5; the D call may be TRBD1 or TRBD2 (5 bases each). The CDR3 has 13 amino acids. The germline CDR1 and CDR2 sequences are SNHLY and FYNNEI. Between the trimmed V and J ends, which lost 8 bases and 4 bases, there was a span of 14 bases. This CDR3 is CASSREGRETQYF. The CDR3 coding sequence is TGTGCCAGCTCAAGAGAGGGACGAGAGACCCAGTACTTC.

This clonotype was counted a few times. The chain links TRBV7-7 to TRBJ1-5; D unclear. Trimming shortened V by 7 bases and J by 4 bases, and 14 bases separated the two germline ends. Per the germline V gene, CDR1 is SSHAT and CDR2 is FNYEAQ (reference sequence). The CDR3 is 14 residues long. The chain's CDR3 is CASIPPWKNQPQHF. The CDR3 nucleotides are TGTGCCAGCATCCCCCCCTGGAAGAATCAGCCCCAGCATTTT.

This clonotype was observed a handful of times. The V gene is TRBV12-3 or TRBV12-4, the J gene TRBJ2-7, with D possibly matching TRBD1 (6 bases). V shed 3 bases and J shed 5 bases, with 23 bases lying between them. This CDR3 contains 17 residues. The CDR3 reads CASSFSPYRAQGHEQYF. The CDR3 DNA reads TGTGCCAGCAGTTTCAGCCCCTACAGGGCCCAAGGACACGAGCAGTACTTC.

This clonotype was detected many times. The V call is TRBV29-1, the J call TRBJ2-7; D is uncertain. Trimming took 0 bases from V and 6 from J, leaving 12 bases between them. CDR1 and CDR2 (germline): SQVTM, ANQGSEA. The CDR3 runs to 13 residues. CDR3 protein: CSVEEFESGEQYF. The CDR3 region has the DNA TGCAGCGTTGAAGAGTTTGAGTCAGGCGAGCAGTACTTC.

The chain has TRBV9 and TRBJ2-3; TRBD1 might be the D (5 bases). The V and J ends lost 4 bases and 0 bases respectively, with 12 bases between them. This CDR3 spans 15 amino acids. Germline V gives CDR1 SGDLS, CDR2 YYNGEE. Here the CDR3 DNA reads TGTGCCAGCAGCCTCGGACATACTAGCACAGATACGCAGTATTTT. Residues: CASSLGHTSTDTQYF.

The V and J genes are TRBV6-5 and TRBJ2-3; tentatively, D is TRBD2 (5 bases). The CDR3 length is 14 residues. V was pared by 0 bases and J by 2 bases, with 6 bases between. CDR1 is MNHEY and CDR2 is SVGAGI in the germline V gene. For the CDR3, the DNA is TGTGCCAGCAGTTACTCGAGGGTCACAGATACGCAGTATTTT. It yields the protein CASSYSRVTDTQYF.

This chain connects TRBV12-3 or TRBV12-4 to TRBJ2-2; D unclear. The CDR3 loop spans 12 amino acids. Trimming shortened V by 5 bases and J by 5 bases, and 6 bases separated the two germline ends. In DNA, the CDR3 is TGTGCCAGCAGTCGGCCGACCGGGGAGCTGTTTTTT. It codes for CASSRPTGELFF.

V is TRBV12-3 or TRBV12-4 and J is TRBJ1-1; 8 positions agree with TRBD1. Trimming at V came to 6 bases and at J to 2 bases, leaving 8 bases not matched to a gene. The CDR3 has 15 residues. The CDR3 DNA reads TGTGCCAGCAGATCCGGGACAGGAATTAACACTGAAGCTTTCTTT. Amino acid sequence: CASRSGTGINTEAFF.

This clonotype was detected only a few times. The chain recombines TRBV12-3 or TRBV12-4 with TRBJ1-2; a possible D gene is TRBD1 (5 bases). V was trimmed by 4 bases and J by 4 bases, leaving 19 bases between them. CDR3 length: 16 residues. CDR3 bases: TGTGCCAGCAGTTCCGAGCCGGGCCGGGACCTCTATGGCTACACCTTC. Its protein product is CASSSEPGRDLYGYTF.

J is TRBJ1-2 and V is TRBV29-1, with 8 bases aligning to TRBD1. V lost 2 bases, J lost 2 bases, and 13 bases stayed unmatched. This CDR3 is built from 17 residues. Per the germline V gene, CDR1 is SQVTM and CDR2 is ANQGSEA. This CDR3 reads CSVEYRDRSYPNYGYTF. The CDR3 DNA is TGCAGCGTTGAATACCGGGACAGGAGTTATCCGAACTATGGCTACACCTTC.

This clonotype was observed a few times. The CDR3 spells CASSVSPLSIAGGFNGEQYF. CDR3 nucleotides: TGCGCCAGCAGCGTCTCCCCCTTGTCAATAGCGGGGGGTTTCAATGGCGAGCAGTACTTC. The rearrangement joins TRBV4-1 to TRBJ2-7; TRBD2 agrees at 10 bases. This CDR3 has 20 residues. Losses at the gene ends were 5 bases for V and 6 bases for J; bases not matched to a gene: 25. Germline-derived CDR1 and CDR2 are MGHRA and YSYEKL.

V gene TRBV5-1 combines with J gene TRBJ2-1, with D tentatively TRBD2 (6 bases). V lost 2 bases to trimming and J lost 8 bases, with 14 bases between them. The CDR3 sequence is 14 residues long. Per germline, CDR1 SGHRS and CDR2 YFSETQ. The DNA of the CDR3 is TGCGCCAGCAGCTTTGGAGCGGGTCCCTATGAGCAGTTCTTC. Residues: CASSFGAGPYEQFF.

This clonotype was seen a handful of times. V usage is TRBV5-1 and J usage is TRBJ1-1, with D unclear. The V end was cut by 0 bases, the J end by 0 bases, with 6 bases between. The CDR3 covers 14 residues. Looked up from germline, CDR1 is SGHRS and CDR2 is YFSETQ. The CDR3, as DNA: TGCGCCAGCAGCTTGGTGGGGTTGAACACTGAAGCTTTCTTT. Translated, it gives CASSLVGLNTEAFF.

This clonotype was detected a few times. The rearrangement joins TRBV2 to TRBJ2-3, with D possibly being TRBD1 or TRBD2 (5 bases each). The CDR3 contains 15 residues. Trimming took 6 bases from V and 0 from J, leaving 13 bases between them. Germline V CDR1 and CDR2: SNHLY, FYNNEI. This CDR3 reads CASRDRDLSTDTQYF. CDR3 nucleotide sequence: TGTGCCAGCAGAGACCGGGACCTAAGCACAGATACGCAGTATTTT.

Of note for this clonotype: Given a much more abundant clone one base away, this may be a read error. V and J are TRBV4-2 and TRBJ2-7; D is unresolved. Germline assignment: CDR1 LGHNA and CDR2 YNFKEQ. The CDR3 loop spans 14 amino acids. CDR3 sequence reads: CASSKDRSPAWQYF. CDR3 coding DNA: TGTGCCAGCAGCAAAGATCGTTCGCCGGCGTGGCAGTACTTC.

The chain carries TRBV7-2 and TRBJ2-7; D remains unclear. Germline V gene sequence: CDR1 SGHTA, CDR2 FQGNSA. The CDR3 extends over 13 amino acids. With 3 bases removed from V and 3 bases from J, the gap between germline ends came to 9 bases. As DNA, the CDR3 is TGTGCCAGCAGCTTGTATCAGTTCTACGAGCAGTACTTC. It is translated as CASSLYQFYEQYF.

The chain combines TRBV12-3 or TRBV12-4 with TRBJ2-2; D not resolved. This CDR3 spans 14 amino acids. Trimming took 3 bases from V and 3 from J, leaving 8 bases between them. The DNA of the CDR3 is TGTGCCAGCAGTTTTTGGGCAGACACCGGGGAGCTGTTTTTT. Translated, it gives CASSFWADTGELFF.

The chain couples TRBV5-1 to TRBJ2-3, with D uncertain. The CDR3 extends over 14 amino acids. Trimming left V 6 bases short and J 1 base short, with 12 bases between. Germline values: CDR1 SGHRS, CDR2 YFSETQ. The CDR3: CASTDTAGTDTQYF. As DNA, the CDR3 is TGCGCCAGCACCGACACGGCGGGCACAGATACGCAGTATTTT.

CDR3 nucleotide sequence: TGTGCCAGCAGCTCCCGATGTGACACTCCTCCCTACTATGGCTACACCTTC. This gives the protein CASSSRCDTPPYYGYTF. J is TRBJ1-2 and V is TRBV21-1. TRBV21-1 is labeled a pseudogene. This CDR3 is built from 17 residues.

This chain joins TRBV5-1 and TRBJ2-7; no firm D call. Germline CDR1 and CDR2: SGHRS and YFSETQ. Trimming stripped 4 bases from V and 1 base from J, with 3 bases between. There are 11 residues in the CDR3. CDR3 nucleotide sequence: TGCGCCAGCAGCAAATCCTACGAGCAGTACTTC. Residues: CASSKSYEQYF.

This chain joins TRBV5-1 and TRBJ2-1; D is unresolved. Trimming took off 6 bases at V and 12 bases at J, with 19 bases between the two ends. Germline CDR1 is SGHRS and CDR2 is YFSETQ. The CDR3 extends over 13 amino acids. The chain's CDR3 is CASKLERASGQFF. The CDR3 region has the DNA TGCGCCAGCAAGCTCGAGCGCGCCTCGGGGCAGTTCTTC.

A single count supports this clonotype. This rearrangement joins TRBV7-2 to TRBJ2-7; 7 bases line up with TRBD2. Looked up from germline, CDR1 is SGHTA and CDR2 is FQGNSA. With V trimmed by 4 bases and J by 2 bases, 5 bases remained unmatched. The CDR3 loop spans 14 amino acids. The CDR3, as DNA: TGTGCCAGCAGCTCCTCTAGCGGTCCCTACGAGCAGTACTTC. It codes for CASSSSSGPYEQYF.